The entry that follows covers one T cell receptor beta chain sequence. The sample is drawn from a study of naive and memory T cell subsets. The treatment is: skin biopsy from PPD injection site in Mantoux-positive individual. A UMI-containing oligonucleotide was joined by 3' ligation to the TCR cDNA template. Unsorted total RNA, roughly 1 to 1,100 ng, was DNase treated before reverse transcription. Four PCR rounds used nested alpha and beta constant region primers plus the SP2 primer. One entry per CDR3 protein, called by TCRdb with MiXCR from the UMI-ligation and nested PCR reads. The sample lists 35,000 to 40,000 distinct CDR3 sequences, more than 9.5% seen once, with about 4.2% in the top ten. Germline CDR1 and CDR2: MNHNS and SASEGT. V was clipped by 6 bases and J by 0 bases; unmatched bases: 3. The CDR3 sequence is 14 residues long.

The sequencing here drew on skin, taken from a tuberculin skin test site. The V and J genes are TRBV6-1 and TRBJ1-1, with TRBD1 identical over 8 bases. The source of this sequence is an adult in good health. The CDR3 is CASRRQGLNTEAFF. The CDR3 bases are TGTGCCAGCAGGCGACAGGGGCTGAACACTGAAGCTTTCTTT.